These T cell receptor beta chains were read from a single sample in a study of blood T cell repertoires in COVID-19. The assay was immunoSEQ multiplex PCR, and TCRdb's table has in-frame clones only and misses some. There are about 160,000 clones in the sample; 85% occur only once, and about 3.5% lies in the top ten. Source material: peripheral blood. The source is a human donor with acute or convalescent COVID-19. The donor label of this sample is uncertain. Each CDR3 is given with its conserved first and last residue. D genes are given only for firm matches. Size is omitted from some rows. Given values are once, few, many or a class for expanded clones.

cdr3_aa cdr3_nt j_call cdr3_length v_call clone_size d_call
CASRTGSGLSTDTQYF TGTGCCAGCAGGACGGGGAGCGGGCTTAGCACAGATACGCAGTATTTT TRBJ2-3 16 TRBV7-2 - -
CATSDPTRTGELFF TGTGCCACCAGTGACCCAACCCGGACCGGGGAGCTGTTTTTT TRBJ2-2 14 TRBV24-1 - -
CASSSGLAGTYNEQFF TGTGCCAGCAGCTCGGGACTAGCGGGTACCTACAATGAGCAGTTCTTC TRBJ2-1 16 TRBV3-1/TRBV3-2 - TRBD2
CASSLFQGTETQYF TGTGCCAGCAGTTTGTTTCAGGGCACAGAGACCCAGTACTTC TRBJ2-5 14 TRBV28 - -
CASSQSGTGDRTGEKLFF TGCGCCAGCAGCCAATCAGGGACAGGGGATCGGACGGGTGAAAAACTGTTTTTT TRBJ1-4 18 TRBV4-3 - TRBD1
CASRRGAGTYNSPLHF TGTGCCAGCCGGAGGGGTGCAGGCACCTATAATTCACCCCTCCACTTT TRBJ1-6 16 TRBV27 - -
CASSIRGQNTEAFF TGTGCCAGTTCTATCAGGGGTCAGAACACTGAAGCTTTCTTT TRBJ1-1 14 TRBV10-3 few -
CASIMTPGTEAFF TGTGCCAGTATAATGACCCCGGGGACTGAAGCTTTCTTT TRBJ1-1 13 TRBV19 many -
CASSEPGGGNSNQPQHF TGCGCCAGCAGTGAGCCAGGGGGCGGTAATAGCAATCAGCCCCAGCATTTT TRBJ1-5 17 TRBV10-2 - TRBD1
CAWRGRGTSTAEAFF TGTGCCTGGAGAGGCAGGGGGACCTCCACCGCTGAAGCTTTCTTT TRBJ1-1 15 TRBV30 - TRBD1
CAWSAQGAEGYTF TGTGCCTGGAGTGCACAGGGGGCGGAAGGCTACACCTTC TRBJ1-2 13 TRBV30 - TRBD1
CASSSQVLVDTQYF TGTGCCAGCAGCTCGCAGGTGCTCGTAGATACGCAGTATTTT TRBJ2-3 14 TRBV7-9 - -
CASSQDHLGTGNNEQFF TGCGCCAGCAGCCAAGACCACCTAGGGACAGGTAACAATGAGCAGTTCTTC TRBJ2-1 17 TRBV4-3 - TRBD1
CASSLRTGGGDTQYF TGTGCCAGCAGCCTCCGGACAGGGGGAGGAGATACGCAGTATTTT TRBJ2-3 15 TRBV7-2 - TRBD1
CASSLFHYRVINSPLHF TGTGCCAGCAGCTTATTTCACTACAGGGTGATCAATTCACCCCTCCACTTT TRBJ1-6 17 TRBV11-2 - -
CASSSLGGSYGYTF TGTGCCAGCAGCTCCCTCGGGGGATCCTATGGCTACACCTTC TRBJ1-2 14 TRBV7-2 - -
CAIKCSSENQPQHF TGTGCCATCAAATGCTCCAGCGAAAATCAGCCCCAGCATTTT TRBJ1-5 14 TRBV21-1 - -
CSAPIGYGYTF TGCAGTGCTCCTATTGGCTATGGCTACACCTTC TRBJ1-2 11 TRBV20-1 - -
CATSRDRQGANTF TGTGCCACCAGCAGAGACCGACAGGGGGCGAACACCTTC TRBJ1-2 13 TRBV15 - TRBD1
CASSPGGNQPQHF TGTGCCAGCTCACCTGGGGGGAATCAGCCCCAGCATTTT TRBJ1-5 13 TRBV18 - -
CASSTPSRQAKSYNEQFF TGTGCCAGCAGCACACCGTCCCGACAGGCTAAATCCTACAATGAGCAGTTCTTC TRBJ2-1 18 TRBV7-9 - -
CASSPGGRNNEKLFF TGTGCCAGCAGCCCAGGAGGCAGGAATAATGAAAAACTGTTTTTT TRBJ1-4 15 TRBV11-3 - -
CASSRLTGGTGELFF TGTGCCAGCAGCCGGTTGACAGGGGGCACCGGGGAGCTGTTTTTT TRBJ2-2 15 TRBV5-8 - TRBD1
CASSLGRPLYEQYF TGTGCCAGCAGCTTAGGGCGGCCCCTCTACGAGCAGTACTTC TRBJ2-7 14 TRBV7-2 - -
CASSFSGVGLNSPLHF TGTGCCAGCAGTTTCAGCGGGGTTGGGTTAAATTCACCCCTCCACTTT TRBJ1-6 16 TRBV27 - -
CASSVGPGKVYEQYF TGTGCCAGCAGCGTAGGTCCCGGGAAGGTCTACGAGCAGTACTTC TRBJ2-7 15 TRBV9 - -
CASSLDRGNYGYTF TGTGCCAGCAGTTTGGACAGGGGAAACTATGGCTACACCTTC TRBJ1-2 14 TRBV14 - TRBD1
CASSRDRAQPQHF TGTGCCAGCAGCCGTGACAGGGCTCAGCCCCAGCATTTT TRBJ1-5 13 TRBV11-2 - TRBD1
CASSLRTGGSEKLFF TGCGCCAGCAGCTTAAGGACAGGGGGAAGTGAAAAACTGTTTTTT TRBJ1-4 15 TRBV5-1 - TRBD1
CASRMKQALGPQHF TGTGCCAGCCGTATGAAACAGGCGTTGGGGCCCCAGCATTTT TRBJ1-5 14 TRBV2 - -
CASSPQTGFGYNEQFF TGTGCCAGCAGCCCTCAAACAGGGTTTGGCTACAATGAGCAGTTCTTC TRBJ2-1 16 TRBV3-1/TRBV3-2 few -
CASADSAAKNSGANVLTF TGTGCCAGCGCGGACTCGGCTGCGAAAAACTCTGGGGCCAACGTCCTGACTTTC TRBJ2-6 18 TRBV9 - -
CASSLAVTRYEQYF TGTGCCAGCAGCTTAGCGGTGACTAGATACGAGCAGTACTTC TRBJ2-7 14 TRBV7-2 - -
CAFLQGLGSGANVLTF TGTGCCTTTTTACAGGGGTTAGGCTCTGGGGCCAACGTCCTGACTTTC TRBJ2-6 16 TRBV30 - TRBD1
CASSATWGVNTEAFF TGTGCCAGCAGTGCCACTTGGGGGGTGAACACTGAAGCTTTCTTT TRBJ1-1 15 TRBV25-1 - -
CASSQGQGAPRGYTF TGCGCCAGCAGCCAAGGACAGGGGGCTCCTCGGGGCTACACCTTC TRBJ1-2 15 TRBV4-3 few TRBD1
CASSDSRDSYGYTF TGTGCCAGCAGTGACTCACGGGACAGCTATGGCTACACCTTC TRBJ1-2 14 TRBV6-4 - TRBD1
CASSEVEFSGANVLTF TGTGCCAGCAGTGAAGTCGAGTTTTCTGGGGCCAACGTCCTGACTTTC TRBJ2-6 16 TRBV2 - -
CASSEAPGQGEDTQYF TGTGCCAGCAGTGAAGCGCCGGGACAAGGTGAAGATACGCAGTATTTT TRBJ2-3 16 TRBV6-1 - -
CASSLSGRPEAFF TGTGCCAGCAGTTTATCAGGGAGGCCTGAAGCTTTCTTT TRBJ1-1 13 TRBV28 - -
CASSGGAGAVTYNEQFF TGCGCCAGTTCTGGGGGGGCCGGGGCCGTGACCTACAATGAGCAGTTCTTC TRBJ2-1 17 TRBV4-1 few -
CASRPGSLLNSPLHF TGTGCCAGCAGGCCTGGGAGCCTGCTGAATTCACCCCTCCACTTT TRBJ1-6 15 TRBV7-9 few -
CASRLGGGTEAFF TGTGCCAGCAGATTAGGGGGCGGCACTGAAGCTTTCTTT TRBJ1-1 13 TRBV12-3/TRBV12-4 - TRBD1
CASSQVLRGGQETQYF TGTGCCAGCAGCCAAGTATTGCGGGGGGGCCAAGAGACCCAGTACTTC TRBJ2-5 16 TRBV3-1/TRBV3-2 - TRBD2
CASSFGRGGKGEQFF TGTGCCAGCAGTTTCGGGCGGGGAGGCAAGGGTGAGCAGTTCTTC TRBJ2-1 15 TRBV27 - -
CASSEGTGPYGYTF TGTGCCAGCAGTGAAGGGACAGGGCCTTATGGCTACACCTTC TRBJ1-2 14 TRBV2 few TRBD1
CASSFGLAGRQETQYF TGCGCCAGCAGCTTTGGACTAGCGGGGCGGCAAGAGACCCAGTACTTC TRBJ2-5 16 TRBV5-1 - TRBD2
CASNPVRGSYEQYF TGTGCCAGCAACCCAGTGAGGGGGAGCTACGAGCAGTACTTC TRBJ2-7 14 TRBV6-5 once -
CASSRNRGEKLFF TGTGCCAGTAGCCGGAACAGGGGGGAAAAACTGTTTTTT TRBJ1-4 13 TRBV19 - TRBD1
CASSLQGTGELFF TGCGCCAGCAGCTTACAGGGGACCGGGGAGCTGTTTTTT TRBJ2-2 13 TRBV5-1 - TRBD1
CASSLAGQRSYGYTF TGTGCCAGCAGCTTAGCGGGGCAGAGATCCTATGGCTACACCTTC TRBJ1-2 15 TRBV7-9 - -